These T cell receptor beta chains were read from a single sample in a study of blood T cell repertoires in COVID-19. Assay: immunoSEQ multiplex PCR; the TCRdb copy retains only in-frame clones and omits some. Of roughly 400,000 clones in the sample, roughly 91% are singletons; the top ten hold about 0.63%. The sample taken for sequencing was PBMCs or T cells enriched from blood (not recorded which). The receptors originated from a man between 18 and 35 years old who had recovered from COVID-19. The CDR3 runs from the conserved cysteine through the conserved F or W. The order of the fields is D gene, J gene, V gene, clone size, CDR3 protein, CDR3 DNA. D genes are given only for firm matches. Clone size appears in some rows only: once, few, many, or a class for an expanded clone.

D: -
J: TRBJ1-4
V: TRBV4-1
size: -
CDR3: CASSHTPLTASNEKLFF
DNA: TGCGCCAGCAGCCACACTCCTTTGACAGCGAGTAATGAAAAACTGTTTTTT

D: -
J: TRBJ1-5
V: TRBV19
size: -
CDR3: CASSMPRENQPQHF
DNA: TGTGCCAGTAGTATGCCCAGGGAAAATCAGCCCCAGCATTTT

D: TRBD1
J: TRBJ2-1
V: TRBV5-1
size: -
CDR3: CASSSVPGQDPSSGEQFF
DNA: TGCGCCAGCAGCTCCGTCCCGGGACAGGATCCGTCATCGGGTGAGCAGTTCTTC

D: -
J: TRBJ1-2
V: TRBV5-1
size: -
CDR3: CASNGGSKGLPGYTF
DNA: TGCGCCAGCAACGGCGGGTCTAAAGGGCTGCCGGGCTACACCTTC

D: TRBD2
J: TRBJ2-7
V: TRBV9
size: -
CDR3: CASSVVGGTSGFAEYF
DNA: TGTGCCAGCAGCGTAGTGGGGGGGACTAGCGGTTTTGCGGAGTACTTC

D: -
J: TRBJ2-1
V: TRBV5-1
size: -
CDR3: CASTPLGSSYNEQFF
DNA: TGCGCCAGCACCCCATTGGGGAGCTCCTACAATGAGCAGTTCTTC

D: -
J: TRBJ2-7
V: TRBV27
size: -
CDR3: CASSLSYGGRGEQYF
DNA: TGTGCCAGCAGTTTATCCTACGGGGGGCGAGGCGAGCAGTACTTC

D: -
J: TRBJ1-2
V: TRBV7-3
size: -
CDR3: CASSPKTGQANYGYTF
DNA: TGTGCCAGCAGCCCTAAGACAGGCCAAGCTAACTATGGCTACACCTTC

D: -
J: TRBJ1-4
V: TRBV5-6
size: -
CDR3: CASRRRQATNEKLFF
DNA: TGTGCCAGCAGGCGGAGACAGGCAACTAATGAAAAACTGTTTTTT

D: TRBD2
J: TRBJ2-1
V: TRBV11-3
size: -
CDR3: CASARVAGANEQFF
DNA: TGTGCCAGCGCCCGGGTAGCGGGAGCCAATGAGCAGTTCTTC

D: -
J: TRBJ2-1
V: TRBV19
size: once
CDR3: CASSLSFAGSSYNEQFF
DNA: TGTGCCAGTAGTCTTTCTTTCGCGGGGAGCTCCTACAATGAGCAGTTCTTC

D: -
J: TRBJ1-2
V: TRBV5-5
size: -
CDR3: CASGLDNGYTF
DNA: TGTGCCAGCGGATTGGATAATGGCTACACCTTC

D: -
J: TRBJ2-1
V: TRBV20-1
size: -
CDR3: CSASLSDLTNNEQFF
DNA: TGCAGTGCTAGTCTCTCTGACCTTACTAACAATGAGCAGTTCTTC

D: -
J: TRBJ1-6
V: TRBV19
size: -
CDR3: CASSLSPGYSPLHF
DNA: TGTGCCAGTAGCCTCTCACCTGGCTATTCACCCCTCCACTTT

D: -
J: TRBJ1-2
V: TRBV28
size: -
CDR3: CASSLRLYGYTF
DNA: TGTGCCAGCAGTTTAAGACTATATGGCTACACCTTC

D: -
J: TRBJ2-1
V: TRBV6-5
size: -
CDR3: CASTRATTYEQFF
DNA: TGTGCCAGCACTCGAGCGACTACCTACGAGCAGTTCTTC

D: TRBD1
J: TRBJ2-1
V: TRBV15
size: -
CDR3: CATSRGRGTYNEQFF
DNA: TGTGCCACCAGCAGAGGCAGGGGGACCTACAATGAGCAGTTCTTC

D: -
J: TRBJ1-6
V: TRBV21-1
size: -
CDR3: CASKRPHVSSYNSPLHF
DNA: TGTGCCAGCAAGCGACCCCACGTCAGCTCCTATAATTCACCCCTCCACTTT

D: TRBD1
J: TRBJ1-4
V: TRBV5-6
size: -
CDR3: CASSLAGQGVREKLFF
DNA: TGTGCCAGCAGCTTGGCCGGTCAGGGGGTCCGGGAAAAACTGTTTTTT

D: TRBD2
J: TRBJ2-1
V: TRBV5-1
size: -
CDR3: CASSLAAGTSGRREQFF
DNA: TGCGCCAGCAGCTTGGCGGCTGGGACTAGCGGGAGACGTGAGCAGTTCTTC

D: TRBD2
J: TRBJ2-1
V: TRBV30
size: -
CDR3: CAWETSGSYNEQFF
DNA: TGTGCCTGGGAGACTAGCGGAAGCTACAATGAGCAGTTCTTC

D: TRBD2
J: TRBJ2-5
V: TRBV6-2/TRBV6-3
size: -
CDR3: CASSYSASGEGQQETQYF
DNA: TGTGCCAGCAGTTACTCGGCTAGCGGGGAAGGACAACAAGAGACCCAGTACTTC

D: -
J: TRBJ1-5
V: TRBV2
size: -
CDR3: CASSPGLNNQPQHF
DNA: TGTGCCAGCAGTCCAGGTTTGAACAATCAGCCCCAGCATTTT

D: -
J: TRBJ1-1
V: TRBV11-3
size: -
CDR3: CASTQRGLAEAFF
DNA: TGTGCCAGCACCCAAAGGGGTTTGGCTGAAGCTTTCTTT

D: -
J: TRBJ1-5
V: TRBV9
size: -
CDR3: CASSASPSGQPQHF
DNA: TGTGCCAGCAGCGCCTCCCCCTCAGGCCAGCCCCAGCATTTT

D: TRBD2
J: TRBJ2-7
V: TRBV5-1
size: -
CDR3: CASSLRGPGLAGAGGDEQYF
DNA: TGCGCCAGCAGCTTAAGGGGTCCAGGACTAGCGGGAGCCGGTGGGGACGAGCAGTACTTC

D: TRBD1
J: TRBJ1-2
V: TRBV5-4
size: -
CDR3: CASSQRTGGLYGYTF
DNA: TGTGCCAGCAGCCAACGGACAGGGGGTCTCTATGGCTACACCTTC

D: -
J: TRBJ1-2
V: TRBV11-3
size: -
CDR3: CASSDSVIGYTF
DNA: TGTGCCAGCAGCGACTCCGTTATCGGCTACACCTTC

D: -
J: TRBJ1-2
V: TRBV13
size: -
CDR3: CASSLPEGVDGYTF
DNA: TGTGCCAGCAGCTTGCCCGAGGGGGTCGATGGCTACACCTTC

D: -
J: TRBJ1-5
V: TRBV6-5
size: -
CDR3: CASRAGGQPQHF
DNA: TGTGCCAGCAGGGCGGGAGGTCAGCCCCAGCATTTT

D: -
J: TRBJ1-2
V: TRBV7-9
size: -
CDR3: CASSHPGKQFLDNYGYTF
DNA: TGTGCCAGCAGCCACCCGGGGAAACAATTCCTGGATAACTATGGCTACACCTTC

D: TRBD1
J: TRBJ1-3
V: TRBV18
size: -
CDR3: CASSRDLGGLGNTIYF
DNA: TGTGCCAGCTCGCGGGACCTAGGGGGCCTTGGAAACACCATATATTTT

D: -
J: TRBJ2-1
V: TRBV21-1
size: -
CDR3: CASSITSGGGEQFF
DNA: TGTGCCAGCAGCATTACTAGCGGGGGGGGTGAGCAGTTCTTC

D: -
J: TRBJ2-2
V: TRBV5-1
size: -
CDR3: CASSSSITVAGELFF
DNA: TGCGCCAGCAGCTCGAGCATCACGGTCGCCGGGGAGCTGTTTTTT

D: -
J: TRBJ2-3
V: TRBV20-1
size: -
CDR3: CSAGGPYF
DNA: TGCAGTGCTGGGGGCCCGTATTTT

D: TRBD1
J: TRBJ1-3
V: TRBV28
size: -
CDR3: CASSFLTGAGNTIYF
DNA: TGTGCCAGCAGTTTCCTAACAGGGGCTGGAAACACCATATATTTT

D: -
J: TRBJ1-6
V: TRBV7-9
size: -
CDR3: CASSLATGSLSSPLHF
DNA: TGTGCCAGCAGCTTAGCCACAGGGTCTCTCAGTTCACCCCTCCACTTT

D: -
J: TRBJ2-1
V: TRBV20-1
size: -
CDR3: CSAPSGNEQFF
DNA: TGCAGTGCTCCGAGCGGCAATGAGCAGTTCTTC

D: -
J: TRBJ1-3
V: TRBV29-1
size: -
CDR3: CSVQTASGNTIYF
DNA: TGCAGCGTTCAGACAGCGTCTGGAAACACCATATATTTT

D: -
J: TRBJ1-4
V: TRBV5-1
size: -
CDR3: CASSLGQPEKLFF
DNA: TGCGCCAGCAGCTTAGGACAGCCTGAAAAACTGTTTTTT

D: TRBD2
J: TRBJ2-3
V: TRBV9
size: -
CDR3: CASSVGTSGSHTDTQYF
DNA: TGTGCCAGCAGCGTCGGGACTAGCGGTTCCCACACAGATACGCAGTATTTT

D: -
J: TRBJ2-3
V: TRBV28
size: -
CDR3: CASSPGLPPDTQYF
DNA: TGTGCCAGCAGCCCGGGACTTCCCCCCGATACGCAGTATTTT

D: -
J: TRBJ2-2
V: TRBV5-1
size: -
CDR3: CASSLAAFMTANTGELFF
DNA: TGCGCCAGCAGCTTGGCCGCGTTCATGACAGCGAACACCGGGGAGCTGTTTTTT

D: -
J: TRBJ2-3
V: TRBV14
size: -
CDR3: CASSQRLAPDTQYF
DNA: TGTGCCAGCAGCCAAAGGCTAGCGCCAGATACGCAGTATTTT

D: -
J: TRBJ1-3
V: TRBV5-1
size: few
CDR3: CASTRRAGRNTIYF
DNA: TGCGCCAGCACCCGCAGGGCCGGGCGAAACACCATATATTTT

D: -
J: TRBJ2-1
V: TRBV6-5
size: -
CDR3: CASSLRQVYNEQFF
DNA: TGTGCCAGCAGTCTAAGACAGGTCTACAATGAGCAGTTCTTC

D: -
J: TRBJ2-5
V: TRBV20-1
size: -
CDR3: CSPDMQETQYF
DNA: TGCAGTCCGGACATGCAAGAGACCCAGTACTTC

D: -
J: TRBJ2-1
V: TRBV24-1
size: few
CDR3: CATSDLQDSNNEQFF
DNA: TGTGCCACCAGTGATTTGCAAGACAGCAACAATGAGCAGTTCTTC

D: TRBD1
J: TRBJ2-5
V: TRBV27
size: -
CDR3: CASSSNRQGQETQYF
DNA: TGTGCCAGCAGCTCCAACCGACAGGGACAAGAGACCCAGTACTTC

D: TRBD1
J: TRBJ1-4
V: TRBV18
size: -
CDR3: CASSPRPSTGDVNEKLFF
DNA: TGTGCCAGCTCACCAAGACCATCGACAGGGGACGTTAATGAAAAACTGTTTTTT

D: -
J: TRBJ2-7
V: TRBV6-1
size: -
CDR3: CASSEERGEQYF
DNA: TGTGCCAGCAGTGAAGAAAGGGGCGAGCAGTACTTC

D: TRBD1
J: TRBJ1-1
V: TRBV29-1
size: -
CDR3: CSVYGDREMNTEAFF
DNA: TGCAGCGTGTATGGGGACAGGGAGATGAACACTGAAGCTTTCTTT

D: TRBD2
J: TRBJ2-7
V: TRBV27
size: -
CDR3: CASSRLAGGGYEQYF
DNA: TGTGCCAGCAGCAGACTAGCGGGAGGCGGCTACGAGCAGTACTTC